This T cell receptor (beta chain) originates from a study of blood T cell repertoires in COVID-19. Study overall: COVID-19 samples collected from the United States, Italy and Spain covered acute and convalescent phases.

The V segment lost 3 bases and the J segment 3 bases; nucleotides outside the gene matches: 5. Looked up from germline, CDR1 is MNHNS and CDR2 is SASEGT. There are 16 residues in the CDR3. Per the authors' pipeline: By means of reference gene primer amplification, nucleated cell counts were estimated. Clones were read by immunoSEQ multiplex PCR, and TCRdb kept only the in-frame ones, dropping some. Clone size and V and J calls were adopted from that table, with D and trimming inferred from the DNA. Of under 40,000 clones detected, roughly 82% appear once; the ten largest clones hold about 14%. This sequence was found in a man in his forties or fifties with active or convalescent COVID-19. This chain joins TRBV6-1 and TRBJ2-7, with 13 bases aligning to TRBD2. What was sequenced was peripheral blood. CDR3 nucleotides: TGTGCCAGCAGTGAGACTAGCGGGGGGCGATTCTACGAGCAGTACTTC. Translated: CASSETSGGRFYEQYF.